These T cell receptor beta chains were read from a single sample in a study of T cells in Graves' hyperthyroidism and ophthalmopathy. TCRdb analysed the multiplex PCR reads with MiXCR anew, one entry per CDR3 protein. This table has hundreds of thousands of distinct CDR3 sequences, approximately 25% appearing once. Sequencing used blood. These receptors all stem from a middle-aged man with Graves' hyperthyroidism. Both conserved end residues are trimmed from each CDR3.

>TRBV11-3|TRBJ1-1
ASSARTGMNTEAF
>TRBV9|TRBJ1-2
ASSVGDSSNYGYT
>TRBV6-7|TRBJ1-6
ASTTGSYNSPLH
>TRBV7-8|TRBJ2-1
ASSFGTSGRDEQF
>TRBV28|TRBJ2-2
ASSLDNSNTGELF
>TRBV30|TRBJ2-3
AWSGGLAGYTDTQY
>TRBV5-5|TRBJ2-3
ASSPSPEEADTQY
>TRBV10-3|TRBJ1-5
AISESRGANQPQH
>TRBV7-9|TRBJ2-2
ASSDTDSPSAGELF
>TRBV6-5|TRBJ2-2
ASSYSAGRAGELF
>TRBV2|TRBJ2-5
ASSVTGVQETQY
>TRBV7-3|TRBJ2-1
AGSLIAGDYNEQF
>TRBV11-3|TRBJ2-1
ASSPAGANEQF
>TRBV19|TRBJ1-5
ASSSQRNQPQH
>TRBV28|TRBJ1-2
ASSFRNLLSTGYT
>TRBV12-3/TRBV12-4|TRBJ2-7
ASSFGGMEYEQY
>TRBV2|TRBJ2-5
ASSEPQGGETQY
>TRBV19|TRBJ2-5
ASSKGGQSYGTQY
>TRBV3-1|TRBJ1-1
ASSQVKYTEAF
>TRBV7-9|TRBJ2-7
ASSLKGQRVSYEQY
>TRBV27|TRBJ1-2
ASSGGVSPGLYGYT
>TRBV7-2|TRBJ2-1
ASSQYSEGSRRENEQF
>TRBV28|TRBJ1-6
ASTGDSTYNSPLH
>TRBV11-2|TRBJ2-1
ASRSTRESSYNEQF
>TRBV11-2|TRBJ2-1
ASSFGGGSGSEQF
>TRBV29-1|TRBJ1-1
SVDEGIMGPYTEAF
>TRBV7-3|TRBJ2-3
ASSLTSGGPTDTQY
>TRBV28|TRBJ1-5
ASSFTGKNQPQH
>TRBV5-8|TRBJ1-4
ASSLAGAVNEKLF
>TRBV12-3/TRBV12-4|TRBJ2-2
ASLTGATGELF
>TRBV30|TRBJ1-2
AWSVMGTSYGYT
>TRBV7-9|TRBJ1-2
ASSPTGTHGYT
>TRBV19|TRBJ2-7
ASSIDRGNEQY
>TRBV28|TRBJ2-7
AGSSLTEQY
>TRBV5-1|TRBJ1-1
ASSGRGIGEAF
>TRBV9|TRBJ2-4
ASSVGTSGRALNIQY
>TRBV2|TRBJ2-7
ASSEWTSERYEQY
>TRBV18|TRBJ1-1
ASSPGVVPEAF
>TRBV7-9|TRBJ2-3
ASSHVDTLRTDTQY
>TRBV20-1|TRBJ2-1
RLGLSGGHNEQF
>TRBV6-1|TRBJ2-7
ASSQAIAGSRHEQY
>TRBV28|TRBJ2-5
ATQSGTVQETQY
>TRBV6-1|TRBJ2-7
ASRQRSSAEQH
>TRBV5-4|TRBJ2-2
ASSSAGSLGELF
>TRBV5-1|TRBJ2-7
ASSPSGLAEYEQY
>TRBV28|TRBJ1-5
ASSFGSQPQH